The 28 T cell receptor beta chains listed next were all sequenced from one sample in a study of blood T cell repertoires in COVID-19. The table came from immunoSEQ multiplex PCR; TCRdb's copy has only in-frame clones and leaves some out. Of some 86,000 clones detected, 91% appear once; the ten largest clones hold about 2.5%. The material sequenced was peripheral blood. These TCRs come from a human donor with active COVID-19. The donor label of this sample is uncertain.

CDR3 residues: CASSLGEGGNGETQYF. The DNA of the CDR3 is TGTGCCAGCAGCTTAGGTGAGGGCGGTAACGGAGAGACCCAGTACTTC. The J gene is TRBJ2-5, the V gene TRBV7-6; perhaps TRBD2 as D (5 bases). Germline V gene sequence: CDR1 SGHVS, CDR2 FNYEAQ. Trimming took 1 base from V and 4 from J, leaving 16 bases between them. The CDR3 has 16 residues.

The gene calls are TRBV7-3 and TRBJ2-2; maybe TRBD1 (6 bases). The ends were cut back, 6 bases at V and 6 bases at J, with 23 bases in the middle. Looked up from germline, CDR1 is SGHTA and CDR2 is FQGTGA. The CDR3 loop spans 17 amino acids. CDR3 sequence reads: CASSLPGTTIVSGELFF. The CDR3 region has the DNA TGTGCCAGCAGTCTACCCGGGACAACTATAGTATCCGGGGAGCTGTTTTTT.

The chain recombines TRBV18 with TRBJ2-6; 7 bases match TRBD2. Looked up from germline, CDR1 is KGHSH and CDR2 is LQKENI. After removal of 3 bases from V and 4 bases from J, the junction contained 15 bases not matched to a gene. The CDR3 sequence is 19 residues long. CDR3 loop: CASSPREAGKAFGANVLTF. In DNA, the CDR3 is TGTGCCAGCTCACCCCGGGAGGCAGGGAAGGCTTTCGGGGCCAACGTCCTGACTTTC.

The J gene is TRBJ1-1, the V gene TRBV7-3; D gene uncertain. With 1 base removed from V and 4 bases from J, the gap between germline ends came to 13 bases. Germline CDR1 is SGHTA and CDR2 is FQGTGA. The CDR3 is 15 residues long. CDR3 coding DNA: TGTGCCAGCAGCTTAAACACAGAGGCGGGCACTGAAGCTTTCTTT. Translated: CASSLNTEAGTEAFF.

The rearrangement uses TRBV7-2 and TRBJ2-7, with 11 bases identical to TRBD1. Germline-derived CDR1 and CDR2 are SGHTA and FQGNSA. The CDR3 covers 15 residues. With 4 bases clipped from V and 7 bases from J, the junction kept 9 bases outside the gene matches. CDR3 nucleotide sequence: TGTGCCAGCAGCTCTCCGGGACAGGGGGTTTGGGAGCAGTACTTC. Protein: CASSSPGQGVWEQYF.

The chain joins TRBV7-2 to TRBJ1-1; D perhaps matches TRBD1 (5 bases). V lost 3 bases to trimming and J lost 4 bases, with 9 bases between them. The CDR3 totals 13 residues. Germline loops: CDR1 SGHTA, CDR2 FQGNSA. CDR3 nucleotide sequence: TGTGCCAGCAGCTTTTGGGGGGGCACTGAAGCTTTCTTT. Amino acid sequence: CASSFWGGTEAFF.

The chain recombines TRBV2 with TRBJ2-2; 7 bases agree with TRBD1. Germline V lookup: CDR1 SNHLY, CDR2 FYNNEI. The CDR3 spans 14 residues. The trim removed 6 bases at V and 3 bases at J, leaving 4 bases unmatched. CDR3 DNA sequence: TGTGCCAGCAGGGGGACAGATTACACCGGGGAGCTGTTTTTT. This sequence encodes CASRGTDYTGELFF.

J is TRBJ2-7 and V is TRBV7-9; tentatively, D is TRBD2 (6 bases). V lost 5 bases and J lost 1, with 9 bases in between. The germline V gene encodes CDR1 SEHNR and CDR2 FQNEAQ (reference sequence). The CDR3 covers 13 residues. The CDR3 DNA reads TGTGCCAGCAGCGGACGGGGGTCCTACGAGCAGTACTTC. It translates to CASSGRGSYEQYF.

CDR3 sequence reads: CASSLGGGGRSHTEAFF. The CDR3 bases are TGTGCCAGCAGCTTAGGCGGCGGAGGGAGGTCTCACACTGAAGCTTTCTTT. The J gene is TRBJ1-1, the V gene TRBV7-2; D not resolved. V lost 1 base and J lost 3, with 18 bases in between. This CDR3 is 17 amino acids long. Germline assignment: CDR1 SGHTA and CDR2 FQGNSA.

The chain combines TRBV3-1 (or the pseudogene TRBV3-2) with TRBJ2-5; weak D call: TRBD2 (5 bases). CDR3 length: 16 amino acids. Trimming took off 3 bases at V and 0 bases at J, with 14 bases between the two ends. Germline V gives CDR1 LGHDT, CDR2 YNNKEL (reference sequence). The chain's CDR3 is CASSQYPGVNQETQYF. The CDR3 DNA follows: TGTGCCAGCAGCCAGTACCCCGGGGTTAACCAAGAGACCCAGTACTTC.

The chain carries TRBV5-6 and TRBJ2-1, with a possible D match to TRBD2 (6 bases). The CDR3 has 13 residues. V dropped 4 bases and J dropped 10 bases, with 15 bases sitting between them. CDR1 is SGHDT and CDR2 is YYEEEE in the germline V gene. As DNA, the CDR3 is TGTGCCAGCAGCGACACTCTAGCGTGGGAGCAGTTCTTC. Its translation is CASSDTLAWEQFF.

This clone has just one count. The CDR3 sequence is CASSLQQGMEYF. The DNA of the CDR3 is TGTGCCAGCAGCTTACAACAGGGGATGGAGTACTTC. This sequence joins TRBV7-2 and TRBJ2-7; TRBD1 matches 7 bases. This CDR3 is built from 12 residues. With V trimmed by 2 bases and J by 11 bases, 6 bases remained unmatched. The germline gives CDR1 SGHTA, CDR2 FQGNSA.

The chain carries TRBV7-3 and TRBJ1-1, with D tentatively TRBD1 (5 bases). Germline V CDR1 and CDR2: SGHTA, FQGTGA. The ends were cut back, 5 bases at V and 5 bases at J, with 9 bases in the middle. The CDR3 is 12 amino acids. This chain's CDR3 is CASSTGGTEAFF. For the CDR3, the DNA is TGTGCCAGCAGCACTGGGGGGACTGAAGCTTTCTTT.

The V and J genes are TRBV29-1 and TRBJ2-7, with 9 bases lining up with TRBD1. The CDR3 totals 15 residues. Germline CDR1 is SQVTM and CDR2 is ANQGSEA. The V gene end was trimmed by 0 bases and the J gene end by 2 bases; junction bases not matched to a gene: 5. As DNA, the CDR3 is TGCAGCGTTGAAGATCGACAGGGGGTAACCTACGAGCAGTACTTC. Translation gives CSVEDRQGVTYEQYF.

The genes are TRBV5-1 and TRBJ2-7; 7 bases map to TRBD1. There are 18 residues in the CDR3. The J segment lost 1 base and the V segment lost 3 bases, leaving 16 bases of the junction unmatched. The germline gives CDR1 SGHRS, CDR2 YFSETQ. DNA of the CDR3: TGCGCCAGCAGCTCCGACCCAGTTGGACAGGCCAAATCCTACGAGCAGTACTTC. This encodes CASSSDPVGQAKSYEQYF.

The CDR3 reads CASSPETSGDETQYF. As DNA, the CDR3 is TGTGCCAGCTCACCAGAGACTAGCGGGGATGAGACCCAGTACTTC. The rearrangement links TRBV18 to TRBJ2-5; 11 bases agree with TRBD2. V lost 2 bases, J lost 5 bases, and 4 bases stayed unmatched. CDR3 length equals 15 residues. CDR1 and CDR2 (germline): KGHSH, LQKENI.

The rearrangement uses TRBV7-9 and TRBJ1-2; TRBD1 matches at 9 bases. Trimming at V came to 1 base and at J to 6 bases, leaving 3 bases not matched to a gene. In germline, CDR1 is SEHNR, CDR2 FQNEAQ (reference sequence). There are 14 residues in the CDR3. Here the CDR3 reads CASSLGTGANGYTF. DNA of the CDR3: TGTGCCAGCAGCTTAGGGACAGGGGCTAATGGCTACACCTTC.

The rearrangement uses TRBV24-1 and TRBJ1-2; 10 bases line up with TRBD1. The CDR3 has 14 amino acids. The V segment lost 4 bases and the J segment 8 bases; nucleotides outside the gene matches: 6. The germline gives CDR1 KGHDR, CDR2 SFDVKD. The CDR3 reads CATSEVDRGHGYTF. The DNA for the CDR3 is TGTGCCACCAGTGAAGTAGACAGGGGGCACGGCTACACCTTC.

The genes are TRBV7-2 and TRBJ1-1; no definite D call. Germline CDR1 SGHTA, CDR2 FQGNSA. The CDR3 spans 15 residues. V lost 0 bases to trimming and J lost 5 bases, with 13 bases between them. In DNA form, the CDR3 reads TGTGCCAGCAGCTTAGCGGTCGCCGTCGGGACTGAAGCTTTCTTT. Translating it yields CASSLAVAVGTEAFF.

The chain joins TRBV5-6 to TRBJ1-1, with a tentative D call TRBD1 (5 bases). Germline-derived CDR1 and CDR2 are SGHDT and YYEEEE. Trimming removed 5 bases at V and 11 bases at J, with 19 bases between. There are 13 residues in the CDR3. The CDR3 DNA is TGTGCCAGCAGGCGCCAGGGAATGAGTGGCGCTTTCTTT. Translated: CASRRQGMSGAFF. The whole variable domain, remainder taken from reference TRBV5-6 and TRBJ1-1, is DAGVTQSPTHLIKTRGQQVTLRCSPKSGHDTVSWYQQALGQGPQFIFQYYEEEERQRGNFPDRFSGHQFPNYSSELNVNALLLGDSALYLCASRRQGMSGAFFGQGTRLTVV.

The CDR3 loop is CASSESQGIDTGELFF. In DNA, the CDR3 is TGCGCCAGCAGCGAAAGTCAGGGTATAGACACCGGGGAGCTGTTTTTT. The V and J genes are TRBV4-1 and TRBJ2-2; tentative D call: TRBD1 (5 bases). V lost 5 bases, J lost 3 bases, and 16 bases lay in between. This CDR3 region has 16 residues. Germline-derived CDR1 and CDR2 are MGHRA and YSYEKL.

The J gene is TRBJ2-7, the V gene TRBV5-1; possible D gene TRBD1, 5 bases. This CDR3 contains 14 residues. CDR1 SGHRS and CDR2 YFSETQ come from the germline V gene. Trimming cost V 0 bases and J 5 bases, with 12 bases left between them. CDR3 amino acids: CASSLVRGGDEQYF. In DNA, the CDR3 is TGCGCCAGCAGCTTGGTAAGGGGTGGGGACGAGCAGTACTTC.

The V and J genes are TRBV19 and TRBJ1-3; tentatively, D is TRBD1 (6 bases). Germline CDR1 LNHDA, CDR2 SQIVND (reference sequence). The CDR3 contains 16 residues. The ends were cut back, 5 bases at V and 2 bases at J, with 16 bases in the middle. DNA for the CDR3: TGTGCCAGTAGTTACGGGACACCCAAGACTGGAAACACCATATATTTT. Protein product: CASSYGTPKTGNTIYF. The variable domain in full, completed from reference TRBV19 and TRBJ1-3, reads DGGITQSPKYLFRKEGQNVTLSCEQNLNHDAMYWYRQDPGQGLRLIYYSQIVNDFQKGDIAEGYSVSREKKESFPLTVTSAQKNPTAFYLCASSYGTPKTGNTIYFGEGSWLTVV.

The J gene is TRBJ1-2, the V gene TRBV29-1, with 8 bases identical to TRBD1. Germline trimming cut 5 bases from V and 4 bases from J; bases unmatched to any gene: 6. In germline, CDR1 is SQVTM, CDR2 ANQGSEA. The CDR3 runs to 13 residues. The CDR3 here is CSVIDRGSYGYTF. Here the CDR3 DNA reads TGCAGCGTTATCGACAGGGGTAGCTATGGCTACACCTTC.

The chain has TRBV11-2 and TRBJ2-5; D gene uncertain. Trimming cost V 3 bases and J 2 bases, with 7 bases left between them. Germline CDR1 SGHAT, CDR2 FQNNGV. CDR3 length: 13 residues. CDR3 DNA: TGTGCCAGCAGCTTCGGCAGGCAAGAGACCCAGTACTTC. Translating gives CASSFGRQETQYF.

This chain connects TRBV7-3 to TRBJ2-5; 9 bases match TRBD2. After removal of 5 bases from V and 5 bases from J, the junction contained 6 bases not matched to a gene. This CDR3 is built from 14 residues. Germline V lookup: CDR1 SGHTA, CDR2 FQGTGA. CDR3: CASSKRGGVETQYF. CDR3 nucleotides: TGTGCCAGCAGCAAACGCGGGGGGGTGGAGACCCAGTACTTC.

This chain links TRBV10-2 with TRBJ2-5; D is ambiguous. Germline CDR1 WSHSY, CDR2 SAAADI. The V end was cut by 8 bases, the J end by 4 bases, with 8 bases between. CDR3 size: 11 residues. CDR3 in DNA: TGCGCCAGCGGTTTCGGAGAGACCCAGTACTTC. As protein: CASGFGETQYF.

The genes are TRBV18 and TRBJ2-2, with D perhaps matching TRBD2 (5 bases). CDR3 length equals 19 residues. Germline V lookup: CDR1 KGHSH, CDR2 LQKENI. V was shortened by 2 bases and J by 1 base, with 20 bases between the two germline ends. In DNA form, the CDR3 reads TGTGCCAGCTCACCAATAAGCGGCTTCTTCTCTTTGAACACCGGGGAGCTGTTTTTT. This codes for CASSPISGFFSLNTGELFF.